A selection of T cell receptor beta chains follows, all from one sample in a study of Ad26.COV2.S vaccination and SARS-CoV-2 variants. Produced via immunoSEQ multiplex PCR; TCRdb's table is partial and in-frame only. The sample comprises roughly 380,000 clones, around 84% of which are singletons, and 3.3% rests with the top ten. The sequencing here drew on peripheral blood, taken in a trial of Ad26.COV2.S vaccine versus placebo. These receptor sequences come from a person between 18 and 59 years old who received the Ad26.COV2.S COVID-19 vaccine or a placebo. Both conserved end residues are part of each CDR3. The order of the fields is V gene, J gene, clone size, D gene, CDR3 DNA, CDR3 protein. A D gene is named only where the DNA matches it firmly. Size is stated for part of the rows, as once, few or many counts, or as a class when the clone is expanded.

v_call: TRBV19; j_call: TRBJ1-5; clone_size: .; d_call: .; cdr3_nt: TGTGCCAGTAGTATCAGGGATAGCAATCAGCCCCAGCATTTT; cdr3_aa: CASSIRDSNQPQHF
v_call: TRBV11-2; j_call: TRBJ2-3; clone_size: .; d_call: TRBD2; cdr3_nt: TGTGCCAGCAGCTTTAGCGGGAGTAAAGATACGCAGTATTTT; cdr3_aa: CASSFSGSKDTQYF
v_call: TRBV30; j_call: TRBJ2-1; clone_size: .; d_call: TRBD2; cdr3_nt: TGTGCCTGGAGTCATAGCGGGAGAGGGTACAATGAGCAGTTCTTC; cdr3_aa: CAWSHSGRGYNEQFF
v_call: TRBV10-3; j_call: TRBJ2-7; clone_size: .; d_call: TRBD2; cdr3_nt: TGTGCCATCAGTGAGGCTAGCGGGAGATACGAGCAGTACTTC; cdr3_aa: CAISEASGRYEQYF
v_call: TRBV7-9; j_call: TRBJ1-2; clone_size: many; d_call: .; cdr3_nt: TGTGCCAGCAGCCCCCCCTTAAGGGGGGACTATGGCTACACCTTC; cdr3_aa: CASSPPLRGDYGYTF
v_call: TRBV5-1; j_call: TRBJ2-2; clone_size: .; d_call: .; cdr3_nt: TGCGCCAGCAGCTTGTCGGGCCCTGACACCGGGGAGCTGTTTTTT; cdr3_aa: CASSLSGPDTGELFF
v_call: TRBV6-2/TRBV6-3; j_call: TRBJ2-1; clone_size: once; d_call: TRBD1; cdr3_nt: TGTGCCAGCAGCACTCCGACAGGGTTTTCCTACAATGAGCAGTTCTTC; cdr3_aa: CASSTPTGFSYNEQFF
v_call: TRBV11-2; j_call: TRBJ2-7; clone_size: .; d_call: TRBD1; cdr3_nt: TGTGCCAGCAGCTTGACAGGGGGCATAGGTGAGCAGTACTTC; cdr3_aa: CASSLTGGIGEQYF
v_call: TRBV11-2; j_call: TRBJ2-7; clone_size: .; d_call: TRBD1; cdr3_nt: TGTGCCAGCAGCATCAGACAGGGGGCGAGGGTCGAGCAGTACTTC; cdr3_aa: CASSIRQGARVEQYF
v_call: TRBV7-8; j_call: TRBJ2-5; clone_size: .; d_call: .; cdr3_nt: TGTGCCAGCAGCTCCCGGGCCGCCCGGGGGACCCAGTACTTC; cdr3_aa: CASSSRAARGTQYF
v_call: TRBV2; j_call: TRBJ2-3; clone_size: .; d_call: .; cdr3_nt: TGTGCCAGCAGGCACTCCGGATCTGATACGCAGTATTTT; cdr3_aa: CASRHSGSDTQYF
v_call: TRBV7-2; j_call: TRBJ2-1; clone_size: .; d_call: .; cdr3_nt: TGTGCCAGCAGTTTTGGGCTTCCCAATGAGCAGTTCTTC; cdr3_aa: CASSFGLPNEQFF
v_call: TRBV6-2/TRBV6-3; j_call: TRBJ1-2; clone_size: .; d_call: TRBD1; cdr3_nt: TGTGCCAGCAGTCGTGGGGACAGGGGTACCCATGGCTACACCTTC; cdr3_aa: CASSRGDRGTHGYTF
v_call: TRBV3-1/TRBV3-2; j_call: TRBJ2-5; clone_size: .; d_call: TRBD2; cdr3_nt: TGTGCCAGCAGCCTGGGACTAGCGGGGGAGAAGCAAGAGACCCAGTACTTC; cdr3_aa: CASSLGLAGEKQETQYF
v_call: TRBV15; j_call: TRBJ1-5; clone_size: .; d_call: .; cdr3_nt: TGTGCCACCAGCAGCTGGTCAGGGACTCAGCCCCAGCATTTT; cdr3_aa: CATSSWSGTQPQHF
v_call: TRBV6-5; j_call: TRBJ1-4; clone_size: .; d_call: TRBD1; cdr3_nt: TGTGCCAGCCTGGAGGGGGCCCGGGAAAAACTGTTTTTT; cdr3_aa: CASLEGAREKLFF
v_call: TRBV27; j_call: TRBJ2-7; clone_size: .; d_call: TRBD1; cdr3_nt: TGTGCCAGCAGTTTAGGGGACAGCTCCTACGAGCAGTACTTC; cdr3_aa: CASSLGDSSYEQYF